A single sample gave rise to the 2 T cell receptor beta chains below, sequenced in a study of CD4 T cells in relation to SARS-CoV-2 and coronaviruses. CD4+ T cells from unexposed donors were obtained before the COVID-19 pandemic (2011-2018). Isolation of CD4+ T cells took place after about 9 days in culture. Here immunoSEQ multiplex PCR was the method, and the copy in TCRdb shows in-frame clones only, minus some. Among tens of thousands of clones listed, roughly three quarters were seen once. Antigens of these TCRs are unknown. The specimen was CD4+ T cells from PBMCs, cultured in vitro. These TCRs come from a human donor in good health.

V is TRBV30 and J is TRBJ1-1, with 7 bases aligning to TRBD1. Germline lookup yields CDR1 GTSNPN and CDR2 SVGIG (reference sequence). The V and J ends lost 5 bases and 7 bases, in that order; junction bases with no gene match: 13. This CDR3 contains 14 residues. The CDR3, as DNA: TGTGCCTGGGCATTGGGACAGCCGAACGGTGAAGCTTTCTTT. Amino acid sequence: CAWALGQPNGEAFF.

This clone was detected only a few times. The V and J genes are TRBV19 and TRBJ2-2; D possibly uses TRBD1 or TRBD2 (7 bases each). V shed 3 bases and J shed 3 bases, with 11 bases lying between them. CDR1 is LNHDA and CDR2 is SQIVND in the germline V gene (reference sequence). The CDR3 is made up of 15 amino acids. CDR3 amino acids: CASSMTGRDTGELFF. The CDR3 DNA reads as TGTGCCAGTAGTATGACAGGGAGGGACACCGGGGAGCTGTTTTTT.